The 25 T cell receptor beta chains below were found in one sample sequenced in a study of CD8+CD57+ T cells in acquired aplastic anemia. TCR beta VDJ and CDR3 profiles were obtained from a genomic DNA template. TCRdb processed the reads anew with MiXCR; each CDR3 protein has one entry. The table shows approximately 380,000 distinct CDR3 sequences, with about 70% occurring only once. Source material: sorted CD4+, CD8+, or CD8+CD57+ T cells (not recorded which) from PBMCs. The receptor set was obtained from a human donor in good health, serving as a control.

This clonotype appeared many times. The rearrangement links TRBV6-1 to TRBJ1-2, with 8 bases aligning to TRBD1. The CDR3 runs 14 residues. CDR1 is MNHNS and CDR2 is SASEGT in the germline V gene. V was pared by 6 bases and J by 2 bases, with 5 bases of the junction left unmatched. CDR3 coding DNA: TGTGCCAGCAGCGGACAGGGCTGGAACTATGGCTACACCTTC. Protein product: CASSGQGWNYGYTF.

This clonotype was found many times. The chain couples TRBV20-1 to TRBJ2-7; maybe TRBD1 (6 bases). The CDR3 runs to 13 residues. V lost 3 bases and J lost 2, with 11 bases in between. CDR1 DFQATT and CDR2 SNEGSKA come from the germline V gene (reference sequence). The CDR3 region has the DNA TGCAGTGCTAGGCACAGGGAGCCCTACGAGCAGTACTTC. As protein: CSARHREPYEQYF.

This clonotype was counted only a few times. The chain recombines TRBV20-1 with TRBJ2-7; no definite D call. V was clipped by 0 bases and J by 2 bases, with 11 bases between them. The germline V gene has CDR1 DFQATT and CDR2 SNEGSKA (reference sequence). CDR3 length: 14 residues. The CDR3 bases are TGCAGTGCTAGAGATCCGCTCGGTACCTACGAGCAGTACTTC. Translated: CSARDPLGTYEQYF.

CDR3 sequence: CASRGSGRETSYGYTF. The CDR3 DNA reads as TGTGCCAGCAGGGGAAGTGGGCGAGAGACATCATATGGCTACACCTTC. The V gene is TRBV7-6, the J gene TRBJ1-2; unclear D gene. CDR1 is SGHVS and CDR2 is FNYEAQ in the germline V gene. The CDR3 loop spans 16 amino acids. The germline V and J ends were trimmed by 6 bases and 5 bases, with 22 bases remaining between them.

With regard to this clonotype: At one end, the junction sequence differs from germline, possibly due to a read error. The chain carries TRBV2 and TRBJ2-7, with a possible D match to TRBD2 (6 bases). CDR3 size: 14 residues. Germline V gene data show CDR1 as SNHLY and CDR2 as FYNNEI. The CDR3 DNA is TGTGCCAGCAGTGAACGAACGCGGGGTTCACCGCTCCACTTC. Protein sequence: CASSERTRGSPLHF.

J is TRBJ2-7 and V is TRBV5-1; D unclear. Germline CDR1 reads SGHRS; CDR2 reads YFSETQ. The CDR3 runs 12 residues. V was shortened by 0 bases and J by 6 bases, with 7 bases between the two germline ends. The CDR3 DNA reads TGCGCCAGCAGCTTGGTCTCTTGCGAGCAGTACTTC. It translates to CASSLVSCEQYF.

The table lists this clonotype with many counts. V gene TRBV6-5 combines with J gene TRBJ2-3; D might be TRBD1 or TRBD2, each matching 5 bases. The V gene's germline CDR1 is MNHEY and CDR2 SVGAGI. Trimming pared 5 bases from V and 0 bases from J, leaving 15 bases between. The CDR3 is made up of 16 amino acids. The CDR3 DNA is TGTGCCAGCAGTACCCGGGACGGTACGAGCACAGATACGCAGTATTTT. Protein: CASSTRDGTSTDTQYF.

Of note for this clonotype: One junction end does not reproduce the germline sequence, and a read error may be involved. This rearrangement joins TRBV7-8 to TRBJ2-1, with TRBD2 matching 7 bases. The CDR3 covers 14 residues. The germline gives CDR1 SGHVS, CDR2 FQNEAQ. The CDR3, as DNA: TGTGCCAGCAGCAGCGGGGATGCGGGGCAAGAGACCCAGTTC. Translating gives CASSSGDAGQETQF.

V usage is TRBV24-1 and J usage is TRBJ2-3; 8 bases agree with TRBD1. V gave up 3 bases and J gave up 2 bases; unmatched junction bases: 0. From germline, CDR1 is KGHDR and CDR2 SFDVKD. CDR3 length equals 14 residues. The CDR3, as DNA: TGTGCCACCAGTGATCAGGGGGCCACAGATACGCAGTATTTT. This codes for CATSDQGATDTQYF.

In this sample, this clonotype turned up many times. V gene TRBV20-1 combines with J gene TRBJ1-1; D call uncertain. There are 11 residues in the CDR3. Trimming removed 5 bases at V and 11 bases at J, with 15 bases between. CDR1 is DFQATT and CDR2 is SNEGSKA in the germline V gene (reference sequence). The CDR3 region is CSASREAFAFF. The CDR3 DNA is TGCAGTGCTTCCCGGGAGGCGTTTGCTTTCTTT.

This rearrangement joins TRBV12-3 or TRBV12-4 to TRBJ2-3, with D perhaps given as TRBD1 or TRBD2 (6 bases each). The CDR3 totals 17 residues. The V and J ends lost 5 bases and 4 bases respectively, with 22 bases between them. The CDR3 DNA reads TGTGCCAGCAGTCTACCCCGGGACTCGTACAGGGCAGATACGCAGTATTTT. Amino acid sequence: CASSLPRDSYRADTQYF.

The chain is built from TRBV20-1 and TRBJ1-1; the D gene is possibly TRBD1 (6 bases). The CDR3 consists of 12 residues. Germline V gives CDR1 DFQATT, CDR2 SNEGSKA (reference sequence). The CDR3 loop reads CSAALAGAEAFF. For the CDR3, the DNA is TGCAGCGCTGCACTAGCAGGGGCTGAAGCTTTCTTT.

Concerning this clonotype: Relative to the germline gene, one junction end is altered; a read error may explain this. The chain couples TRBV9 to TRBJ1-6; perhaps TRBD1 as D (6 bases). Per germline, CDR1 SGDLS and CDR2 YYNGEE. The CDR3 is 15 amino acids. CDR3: CASSLGHLYNSPLHF. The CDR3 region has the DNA TGCGCCAGCAGCTTGGGACACCTCTATAATTCACCCCTCCACTTT.

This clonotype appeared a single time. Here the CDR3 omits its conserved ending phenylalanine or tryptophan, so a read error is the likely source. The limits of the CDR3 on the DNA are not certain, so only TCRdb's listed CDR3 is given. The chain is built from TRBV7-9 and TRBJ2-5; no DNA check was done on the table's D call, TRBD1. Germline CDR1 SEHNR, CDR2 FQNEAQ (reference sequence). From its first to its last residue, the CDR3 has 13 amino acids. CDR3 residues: CASSCRTEAAGGV.

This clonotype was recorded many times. CDR3 in DNA: TGTGCCAGCAGCCCCGGGGCAAGCAATCAGCCCCAGCATTTT. Encoded protein: CASSPGASNQPQHF. V gene TRBV3-2 combines with J gene TRBJ1-5; the table's D call, TRBD1, was not checked against the DNA. TRBV3-2 is an annotated pseudogene. CDR3 size: 14 residues.

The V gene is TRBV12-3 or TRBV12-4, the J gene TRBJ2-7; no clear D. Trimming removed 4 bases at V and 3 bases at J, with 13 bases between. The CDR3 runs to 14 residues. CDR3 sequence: CASSSSAPIYEQYF. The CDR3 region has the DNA TGTGCCAGCAGTTCCTCGGCCCCGATCTACGAGCAGTACTTC.

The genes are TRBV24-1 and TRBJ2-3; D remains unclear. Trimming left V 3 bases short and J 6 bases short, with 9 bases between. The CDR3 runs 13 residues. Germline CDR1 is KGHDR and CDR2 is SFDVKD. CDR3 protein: CATSDNLADTQYF. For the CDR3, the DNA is TGTGCCACCAGTGATAATTTGGCTGATACGCAGTATTTT.

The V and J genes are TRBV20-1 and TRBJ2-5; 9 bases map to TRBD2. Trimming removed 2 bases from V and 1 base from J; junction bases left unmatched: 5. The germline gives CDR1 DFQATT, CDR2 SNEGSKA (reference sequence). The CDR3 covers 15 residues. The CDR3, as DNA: TGCAGTGCTAGAAGGGCGGGGGGGGTCCAAGAGACCCAGTACTTC. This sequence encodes CSARRAGGVQETQYF.

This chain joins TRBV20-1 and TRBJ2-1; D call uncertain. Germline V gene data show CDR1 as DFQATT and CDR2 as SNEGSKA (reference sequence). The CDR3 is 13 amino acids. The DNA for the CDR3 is TGCAGCGCTGACGTCGGCTCTCACAATGAGCAGTTCTTC. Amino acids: CSADVGSHNEQFF.

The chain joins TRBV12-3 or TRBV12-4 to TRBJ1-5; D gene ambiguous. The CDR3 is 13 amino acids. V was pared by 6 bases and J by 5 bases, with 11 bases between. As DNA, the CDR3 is TGTGCCAGCAGCCGTAGGCGTGATCAGCCCCAGCATTTT. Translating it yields CASSRRRDQPQHF.

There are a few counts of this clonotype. The CDR3, as DNA: TGTGCCAGCAGACCGAAGGGACATCATGGCTACACCTTC. Its protein is CASRPKGHHGYTF. The chain recombines TRBV10-3 with TRBJ1-2; perhaps TRBD1 as D (6 bases). Germline V gene sequence: CDR1 ENHRY, CDR2 SYGVKD. There are 13 residues in the CDR3. The V end lost 10 bases, the J end lost 6 bases, and 18 bases lay between the germline ends.

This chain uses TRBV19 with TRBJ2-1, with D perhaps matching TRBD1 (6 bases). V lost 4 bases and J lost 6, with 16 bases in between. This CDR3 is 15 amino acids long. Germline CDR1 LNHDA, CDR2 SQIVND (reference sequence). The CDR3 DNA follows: TGTGCCAGTAGTACCTTGACAGGTTCGGGCAATGAGCAGTTCTTC. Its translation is CASSTLTGSGNEQFF. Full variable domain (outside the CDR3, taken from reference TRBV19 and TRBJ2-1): DGGITQSPKYLFRKEGQNVTLSCEQNLNHDAMYWYRQDPGQGLRLIYYSQIVNDFQKGDIAEGYSVSREKKESFPLTVTSAQKNPTAFYLCASSTLTGSGNEQFFGPGTRLTVL.

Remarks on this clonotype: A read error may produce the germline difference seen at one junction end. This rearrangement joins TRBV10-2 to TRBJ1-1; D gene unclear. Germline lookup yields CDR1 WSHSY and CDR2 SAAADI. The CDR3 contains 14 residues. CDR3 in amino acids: CASSDQGIRAEAYF. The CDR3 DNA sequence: TGTGCCAGCAGTGACCAAGGGATACGAGCTGAAGCTTACTTT.

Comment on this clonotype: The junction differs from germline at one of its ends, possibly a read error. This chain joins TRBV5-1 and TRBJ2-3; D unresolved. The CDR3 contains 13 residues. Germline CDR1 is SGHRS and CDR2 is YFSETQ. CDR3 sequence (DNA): TGTGCCAGCAGCTTGTTTGCCACACCTCAGCAGTATTTT. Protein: CASSLFATPQQYF.

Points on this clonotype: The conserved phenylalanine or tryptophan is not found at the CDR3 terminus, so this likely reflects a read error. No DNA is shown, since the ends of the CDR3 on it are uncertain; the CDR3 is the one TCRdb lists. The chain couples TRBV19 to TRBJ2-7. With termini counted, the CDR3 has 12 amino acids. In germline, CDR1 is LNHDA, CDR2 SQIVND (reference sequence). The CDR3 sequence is CASSIQHYERSL.